The 14 T cell receptor beta chains below all came from one sample that was sequenced in a study of blood T cell repertoires in COVID-19. Generated by immunoSEQ multiplex PCR, the TCRdb table keeps only in-frame clones and is missing some. This table has 130,000 or so clones, about 86% appearing once. The sample taken for sequencing was PBMCs or T cells enriched from blood (not recorded which). These receptor sequences come from a man aged 35 to 55 with acute COVID-19.

J is TRBJ1-2 and V is TRBV11-2; TRBD1 agrees at 8 bases. The CDR3 covers 13 residues. Germline CDR1 is SGHAT and CDR2 is FQNNGV. J lost 7 bases, V lost 6 bases, and 7 bases had no gene match. The CDR3 reads CASRTTGARGYTF. The CDR3 nucleotides are TGTGCCAGCAGGACGACAGGGGCGCGTGGCTACACCTTC.

CDR3 sequence (DNA): TGCAGTGCTAGTAATGAGGGCGATCAGCCCCAGCATTTT. This gives the protein CSASNEGDQPQHF. The chain has TRBV20-1 and TRBJ1-5; D gene unclear. This CDR3 spans 13 amino acids. Trimming removed 3 bases at V and 5 bases at J, with 11 bases between. Germline-derived CDR1 and CDR2 are DFQATT and SNEGSKA (reference sequence).

The chain has TRBV28 and TRBJ2-5; 11 nucleotides line up with TRBD2. Germline CDR1 reads MDHEN; CDR2 reads SYDVKM. After removal of 1 base from V and 3 bases from J, the junction contained 4 bases not matched to a gene. This CDR3 has 16 residues. CDR3 coding DNA: TGTGCCAGCAGTTTATCAGTAGCGGGAGGGAAAGAGACCCAGTACTTC. Protein: CASSLSVAGGKETQYF.

The chain is built from TRBV19 and TRBJ1-2, with 8 nucleotides matching TRBD1. Germline V CDR1 and CDR2: LNHDA, SQIVND (reference sequence). The ends lost 5 bases at V and 6 bases at J; junction bases unmatched: 8. This CDR3 spans 14 amino acids. CDR3 sequence reads: CASSPADREHGYTF. CDR3 in DNA: TGTGCCAGTAGTCCGGCGGACAGGGAGCATGGCTACACCTTC.

This clone was observed a handful of times. The V call is TRBV7-6, the J call TRBJ1-4; TRBD1 matches at 12 bases. The V gene end was trimmed by 5 bases and the J gene end by 4 bases; junction bases not matched to a gene: 11. The CDR3 runs to 18 residues. Germline CDR1 reads SGHVS; CDR2 reads FNYEAQ. The DNA for the CDR3 is TGTGCCAGCAGCCACCGGGACAGGGGGCGACGGGGTAATGAAAAACTGTTTTTT. It codes for CASSHRDRGRRGNEKLFF.

This clone was observed once. V and J are TRBV6-1 and TRBJ1-5, with D perhaps TRBD1 (5 bases). The CDR3 extends over 12 amino acids. Trimming left V 6 bases short and J 7 bases short, with 10 bases between. CDR1 and CDR2 (germline): MNHNS, SASEGT. CDR3 region: CASSTDSQPQHF. The CDR3 region has the DNA TGTGCCAGCAGCACTGACAGCCAGCCCCAGCATTTT.

The V gene is TRBV24-1, the J gene TRBJ2-2, with TRBD1 matching 8 bases. V was pared by 4 bases and J by 3 bases, with 9 bases of the junction left unmatched. Germline V gene lookup returns CDR1 KGHDR and CDR2 SFDVKD. This CDR3 has 17 amino acids. CDR3 protein: CATSDPSTGADTGELFF. The CDR3 DNA reads as TGTGCCACCAGTGACCCTTCGACAGGGGCGGACACCGGGGAGCTGTTTTTT.

V and J are TRBV4-2 and TRBJ2-5; 7 positions agree with TRBD2. CDR1 and CDR2 (germline): LGHNA, YNFKEQ. V lost 4 bases and J lost 4; bases outside the gene matches: 6. The CDR3 consists of 14 residues. The CDR3 DNA reads TGTGCCAGCAGCCCAACGGGAGGAGGAGAGACCCAGTACTTC. Its translation is CASSPTGGGETQYF.

The chain couples TRBV7-9 to TRBJ1-1; D gene ambiguous. V dropped 1 base and J dropped 3 bases, with 12 bases sitting between them. The CDR3 totals 15 residues. Germline V gene sequence: CDR1 SEHNR, CDR2 FQNEAQ (reference sequence). The DNA of the CDR3 is TGTGCCAGCAGCTTAGTTGAGGGTTGGGACACTGAAGCTTTCTTT. Its protein product is CASSLVEGWDTEAFF. The full variable domain, completed using reference TRBV7-9 and TRBJ1-1, is DTGVSQNPRHKITKRGQNVTFRCDPISEHNRLYWYRQTLGQGPEFLTYFQNEAQLEKSRLLSDRFSAERPKGSFSTLEIQRTEQGDSAMYLCASSLVEGWDTEAFFGQGTRLTVV.

This clone was recorded once. The chain uses TRBV7-6 and TRBJ2-7; 10 nucleotides line up with TRBD1. The junction had 7 bases not matched to a gene; V was cut back by 5 bases and J by 6 bases. Germline CDR1 reads SGHVS; CDR2 reads FNYEAQ. The CDR3 is 14 amino acids. For the CDR3, the DNA is TGTGCCAGCAGCCGACAGGGGGCAGAGGTCGAGCAGTACTTC. It codes for CASSRQGAEVEQYF.

This clone came up many times. This sequence joins TRBV19 and TRBJ1-6; 7 bases are a match to TRBD1. The CDR3 loop spans 13 amino acids. CDR1 and CDR2 (germline): LNHDA, SQIVND (reference sequence). The trim removed 4 bases at V and 14 bases at J, leaving 8 bases unmatched. The CDR3 nucleotides are TGTGCCAGTAGTACCTCACAGGGGAGGACCCTCCACTTT. This sequence encodes CASSTSQGRTLHF.

The V call is TRBV12-3 or TRBV12-4, the J call TRBJ1-4, with D possibly TRBD1 on 6 matching bases. This CDR3 is built from 13 residues. Trimming shortened V by 6 bases and J by 11 bases, and 16 bases separated the two germline ends. In DNA form, the CDR3 reads TGTGCCAGCAGCGAGGACAGCTCCTATAAACTGTTTTTT. Amino acids: CASSEDSSYKLFF.

The J gene is TRBJ2-1, the V gene TRBV27, with TRBD2 matching over 7 bases. CDR1 is MNHEY and CDR2 is SMNVEV in the germline V gene (reference sequence). This CDR3 is built from 16 residues. The trim removed 5 bases at V and 7 bases at J, leaving 14 bases unmatched. The CDR3 region has the DNA TGTGCCAGCAGTCCCCCCATGGGGGGGATGGGGAATGAGCAGTTCTTC. Translated: CASSPPMGGMGNEQFF.

The chain combines TRBV30 with TRBJ2-2; 7 bases are shared with TRBD1. This CDR3 is built from 15 residues. From germline, CDR1 is GTSNPN and CDR2 SVGIG (reference sequence). V shed 5 bases and J 5 bases; nucleotides not matched to a gene: 11. CDR3 protein: CAWDFTGVETGELFF. For the CDR3, the DNA is TGTGCCTGGGATTTCACAGGGGTAGAAACCGGGGAGCTGTTTTTT.